This is a list of T cell receptor beta chains from one sample in a study of blood T cells in healthy people across ages. TCRdb processed the 5' RACE reads anew with MiXCR; each CDR3 protein has one entry. Of approximately 1,100,000 distinct CDR3 sequences detected, roughly 45% appear once; the ten largest clones hold under 20%. The sample was blood. These receptors all stem from a woman in her fifties or sixties in good health. Both conserved end residues are part of each CDR3. The D gene is left open where the match is weak. Clone sizes are given selectively: once, few, many, or a class where the clone is expanded.

>NA|TRBJ1-1|TRBV10-2|NA
TGCGCCAGTTCCCCCCAAAAAGTGAACACTGAAGCTTTCTTT
CASSPQKVNTEAFF
>TRBD1|TRBJ1-2|TRBV12-3/TRBV12-4|few
TGTGCCAGCACACCGGACAGGGTTCATGGCTACACCTTC
CASTPDRVHGYTF
>NA|TRBJ2-4|TRBV9|many
TGTGCCAGCAGCGTTAGAGCGGGAGCCAAAAACATTCAGTACTTC
CASSVRAGAKNIQYF
>NA|TRBJ2-1|TRBV4-1|NA
TGCGCCAGCAGCCAAGAGTTTCCAGCAGAGTGGGATGAGCAGTTCTTC
CASSQEFPAEWDEQFF
>TRBD1|TRBJ1-5|TRBV25-1|NA
TGTGCCAGCAGTGAATCCGGGACAGGGGCTGGACAGCCCCAGCATTTT
CASSESGTGAGQPQHF
>TRBD2|TRBJ2-3|TRBV5-4|NA
TGTGCCAGCAGCTCGGAACCGGGAGGATACACAGATACGCAGTATTTT
CASSSEPGGYTDTQYF
>NA|TRBJ1-1|TRBV13|once
TGTGCCAGCGGCCCGGCCGTGAACACTGAAGCTTTCTTT
CASGPAVNTEAFF
>NA|TRBJ2-3|TRBV2|NA
TGTGCCAGCAGGCGGGACCGGGGGTCGACAGATACGCAGTATTTT
CASRRDRGSTDTQYF
>NA|TRBJ2-7|TRBV3-1|few
TGTGCCAGCAGCCAAGTCATAGCCCCGTTCGTCGAGCAGTACTTC
CASSQVIAPFVEQYF
>NA|TRBJ1-5|TRBV2|once
TGTGCCAGCAGTGGCCTAGGGACAAGCAATCAGCCCCAGCATTTT
CASSGLGTSNQPQHF
>NA|TRBJ1-6|TRBV20-1|few
TGCAGTGCCGCCGACCTTAGAGATTCACCCCTCCACTTT
CSAADLRDSPLHF
>NA|TRBJ1-2|TRBV6-5|NA
TGTGCCAGCACCCCCTTTGGGGCAGCCCTCGATGGCTACACCTTC
CASTPFGAALDGYTF
>NA|TRBJ2-1|TRBV24-1|NA
TGTGCCACCAGTGATTTTACAGGTTACAATGAGCAGTTCTTC
CATSDFTGYNEQFF
>NA|TRBJ2-4|TRBV7-9|NA
TGTGCCAGCAGCACCCTCGTGGGCAACGTTGCCAAAAACATTCAGTACTTC
CASSTLVGNVAKNIQYF
>NA|TRBJ2-7|TRBV7-8|NA
TGTGCCTGCAGCCCAGTCACAGGGACGGCGGGCTACGAGCAGTACTTC
CACSPVTGTAGYEQYF
>TRBD1|TRBJ2-1|TRBV20-1|once
TGCAGTGCTCTTCGACACACGACAGGGGTATACAATGAGCAGTTCTTC
CSALRHTTGVYNEQFF
>TRBD2|TRBJ2-3|TRBV10-2|NA
TGCGCCAGCAGTGTAGCGGGTAATGTTGCAGATACGCAGTATTTT
CASSVAGNVADTQYF
>NA|TRBJ1-1|TRBV15|once
TGTGCCACCAAAGGGAACACTGAAGCTTTCTTT
CATKGNTEAFF
>TRBD1|TRBJ1-2|TRBV6-5|NA
TGTGCCAGCAGTTACGCCGGGACAGAGTCGGATGGCTACACCTTC
CASSYAGTESDGYTF
>TRBD2|TRBJ2-3|TRBV2|NA
TGTGCCAGCAGTGATCAAGGGCTAGCGGGTGTGGATACGCAGTATTTT
CASSDQGLAGVDTQYF
>TRBD1|TRBJ2-2|TRBV5-1|NA
TGCGCCAGCAGCCAAGGGACAGGGGTGACCGGGGAGCTGTTTTTT
CASSQGTGVTGELFF
>TRBD2|TRBJ2-7|TRBV9|NA
TGTGCCAGCAGCGTAGGGGAGGGCTGGGACGAGCAGTACTTC
CASSVGEGWDEQYF
>TRBD1|TRBJ1-1|TRBV2|NA
TGTGCCAGCAGTGATAGGACAGGGTACACTGAAGCTTTCTTT
CASSDRTGYTEAFF
>TRBD2|TRBJ2-1|TRBV20-1|few
TGCAGTGCTGAATCTTCGACGGGAGGGCACAATGAGCAGTTCTTC
CSAESSTGGHNEQFF
>NA|TRBJ2-7|TRBV30|NA
TGTGCCTGGAATCGCGGCCGTCACTCCTACGAGCAGTACTTC
CAWNRGRHSYEQYF
>NA|TRBJ2-1|TRBV7-9|NA
TGTGCCAGCAGTCCTGTAACTACTAGCTCCTACGAGCAGTTCTTC
CASSPVTTSSYEQFF
>TRBD1|TRBJ2-3|TRBV29-1|NA
TGCAGCGTTGATGAGGGGGCGCGTACAGATACGCAGTATTTT
CSVDEGARTDTQYF
>NA|TRBJ2-1|TRBV29-1|few
TGCAGCGCGGGCCGCCGGCCCAAAAGGGCGGATGAGCAGTTCTTC
CSAGRRPKRADEQFF
>NA|TRBJ2-4|TRBV2|NA
TGTGCCAGCATGGTTTGGCAATTAGCCAAAAACATTCAGTACTTC
CASMVWQLAKNIQYF
>NA|TRBJ2-5|TRBV28|NA
TGTGCCAGCAGTTTCTCCGGGAGTCTCTACAATGAGCAGTACTTC
CASSFSGSLYNEQYF
>NA|TRBJ2-3|TRBV14|few
TGTGCCAGCAGCCAAGGGGTCCGGGACAACACAGATACGCAGTATTTT
CASSQGVRDNTDTQYF
>TRBD2|TRBJ2-7|TRBV20-1|NA
TGCAGTGCTAGAGGAGGGACTAGCGGGAGGGCCTTCGAGCAGTACTTC
CSARGGTSGRAFEQYF
>TRBD2|TRBJ2-4|TRBV20-1|few
TGCAGTGCTGTAGCGGGAGGGGCCAAAAACATTCAGTACTTC
CSAVAGGAKNIQYF
>NA|TRBJ2-3|TRBV19|NA
TGTGCCAGTAGTAATTACGAGGTGAATACGCAGTATTTT
CASSNYEVNTQYF
>NA|TRBJ2-7|TRBV28|NA
TGTGCCAGCAGGGGGGATCGCTACGAGCAGTACTTC
CASRGDRYEQYF
>TRBD2|TRBJ2-1|TRBV5-6|NA
TGTGCCAGCACCCGCGGGAGCCCATACAATGAGCAGTTCTTC
CASTRGSPYNEQFF
>TRBD2|TRBJ2-1|TRBV20-1|NA
TGCAGTGCCACACTAGCGGGAACCTACAATGAGCAGTTCTTC
CSATLAGTYNEQFF
>NA|TRBJ2-5|TRBV5-5|NA
TGTGCCAGCAGCTTTCAGGGTTATTCCGAGACCCAGTACTTC
CASSFQGYSETQYF
>TRBD2|TRBJ2-7|TRBV4-1|NA
TGCGCCAGCAGCCTACACGCTGGCGGGAGCTTCGACGAGCAGTACTTC
CASSLHAGGSFDEQYF